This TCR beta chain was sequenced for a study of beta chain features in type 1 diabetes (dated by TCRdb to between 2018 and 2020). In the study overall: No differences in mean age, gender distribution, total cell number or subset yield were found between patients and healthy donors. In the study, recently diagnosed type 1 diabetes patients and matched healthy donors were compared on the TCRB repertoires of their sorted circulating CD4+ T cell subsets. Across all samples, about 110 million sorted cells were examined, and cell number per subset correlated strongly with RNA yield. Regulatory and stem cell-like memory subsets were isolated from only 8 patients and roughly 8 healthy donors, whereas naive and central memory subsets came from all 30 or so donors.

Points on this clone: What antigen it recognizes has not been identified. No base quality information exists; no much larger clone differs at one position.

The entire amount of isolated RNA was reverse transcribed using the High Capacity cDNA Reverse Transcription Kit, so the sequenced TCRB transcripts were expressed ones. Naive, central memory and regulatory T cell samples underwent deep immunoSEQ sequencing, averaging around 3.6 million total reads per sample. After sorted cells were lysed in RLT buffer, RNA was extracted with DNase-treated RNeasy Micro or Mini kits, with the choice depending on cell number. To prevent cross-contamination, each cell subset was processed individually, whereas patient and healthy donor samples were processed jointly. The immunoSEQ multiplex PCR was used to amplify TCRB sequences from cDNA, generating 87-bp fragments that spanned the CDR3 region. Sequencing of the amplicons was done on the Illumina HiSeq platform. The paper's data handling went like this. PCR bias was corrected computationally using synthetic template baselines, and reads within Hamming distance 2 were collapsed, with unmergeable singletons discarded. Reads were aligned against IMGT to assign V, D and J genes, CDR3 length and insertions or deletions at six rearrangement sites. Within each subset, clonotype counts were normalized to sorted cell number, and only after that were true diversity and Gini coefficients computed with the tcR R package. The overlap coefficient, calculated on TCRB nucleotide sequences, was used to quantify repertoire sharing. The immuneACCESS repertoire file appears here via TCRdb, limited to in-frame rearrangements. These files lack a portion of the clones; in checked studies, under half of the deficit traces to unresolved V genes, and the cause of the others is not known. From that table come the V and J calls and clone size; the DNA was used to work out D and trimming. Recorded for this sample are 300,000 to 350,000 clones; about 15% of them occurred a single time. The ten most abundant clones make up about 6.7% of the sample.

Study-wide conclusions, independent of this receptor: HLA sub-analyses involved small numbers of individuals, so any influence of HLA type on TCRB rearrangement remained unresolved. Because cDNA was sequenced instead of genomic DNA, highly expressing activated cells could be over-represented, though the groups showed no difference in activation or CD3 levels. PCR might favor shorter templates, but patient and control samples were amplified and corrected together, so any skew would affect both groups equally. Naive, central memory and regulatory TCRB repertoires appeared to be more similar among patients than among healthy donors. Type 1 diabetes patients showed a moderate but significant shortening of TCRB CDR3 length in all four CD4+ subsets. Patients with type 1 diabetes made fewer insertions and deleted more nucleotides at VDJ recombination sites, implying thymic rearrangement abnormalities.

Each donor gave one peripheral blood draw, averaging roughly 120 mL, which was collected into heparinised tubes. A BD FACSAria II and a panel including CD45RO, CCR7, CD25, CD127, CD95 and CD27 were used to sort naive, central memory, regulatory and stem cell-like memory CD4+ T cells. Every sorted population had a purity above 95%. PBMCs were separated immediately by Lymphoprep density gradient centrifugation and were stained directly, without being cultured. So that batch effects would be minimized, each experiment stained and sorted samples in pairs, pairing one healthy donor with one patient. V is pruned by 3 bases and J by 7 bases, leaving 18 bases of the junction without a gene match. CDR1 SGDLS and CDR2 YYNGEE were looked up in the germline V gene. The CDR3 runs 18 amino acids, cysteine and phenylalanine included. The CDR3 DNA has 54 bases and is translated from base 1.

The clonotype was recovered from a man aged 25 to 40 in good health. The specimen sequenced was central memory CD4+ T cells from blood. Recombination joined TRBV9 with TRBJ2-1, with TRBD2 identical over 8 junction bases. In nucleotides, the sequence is TGTGCCAGCAGCGGAGATGTTGTATGGGGCGGGAGGCGAAATGAGCAGTTCTTC. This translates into CASSGDVVWGGRRNEQFF.